This record looks at one T cell receptor (beta chain) sequence and its context. The antigen it binds to is not known. Base qualities are missing; no much larger clone stands one base away. These data are taken from a study of CD8 T cells in ankylosing spondylitis (dated by TCRdb to about 2017). At the level of the whole study: To find TCR variants linked to disease, the study profiled T cell receptor beta repertoires in ankylosing spondylitis patients and healthy donors. The full study cohort was made up of about 24 ankylosing spondylitis patients and 108 healthy donors. Peripheral blood was sampled, and synovial fluid was additionally collected from ankylosing spondylitis patients.

General study outcomes and caveats: Some of the motif variants had been reported before in the synovial fluid and blood of reactive arthritis patients, a finding that suggests common disease-initiation mechanisms. Significant enrichment of the disease-linked clones was reported in matched synovial fluid samples from ankylosing spondylitis patients. A CD8+ phenotype was shown by the disease-linked clones, which were found at relatively low frequencies in peripheral blood. Blood from ankylosing spondylitis patients appeared to be characterized by a TCR beta motif made up of fewer than ten highly homologous amino acid variants.

CDR1 SSHAT and CDR2 FNYEAQ were looked up in the germline V gene (reference sequence). The CDR3 contains 13 residues, cysteine and phenylalanine counted. Here the CDR3 DNA is all that survives: 39 bases in frame from base 1. V drops 5 bases and J drops 9 bases, leaving 14 bases in between. The reads were generated on an Illumina HiSeq 2500. Quantitative 5'-RACE with molecular barcodes was the method used to prepare the TCR beta libraries. Turning to the authors' computational methods: To identify disease-linked TCR variants, a new computational method was used, one built on a probabilistic model of VDJ rearrangement. The raw public data were reprocessed by TCRdb itself: fastp quality trimming at Q25, MiXCR clonotype calling, in-frame beta chains only. CDR3 protein sequences are deduplicated, and each keeps its most common genes and DNA. The V and J calls and clone size are TCRdb's, not the authors'. The sample table records around 480,000 distinct CDR3 sequences; roughly a sixth of these occur just once. The biggest ten clones account for approximately 1% of the sample.

The rearranged chain carries TRBV7-7 and TRBJ2-1, with the D gene too uncertain to name. This receptor was obtained from a male donor with ankylosing spondylitis. The specimen was blood, either unsorted or a sorted T cell fraction (not recorded which). The nucleotide sequence is TGTGCCAGCAGCCCCCTGGGTTTTGGTGAGCAGTTCTTC. Translation gives CASSPLGFGEQFF.